These 18 T cell receptor beta chains share one sample of origin, sequenced in a study of blood T cell repertoires in COVID-19. The protocol was immunoSEQ multiplex PCR, while the TCRdb copy is restricted to in-frame clones and leaves out a portion. The data hold around 65,000 clones, with roughly 80% observed a single time. Sequenced: peripheral blood. These receptors originate from a woman aged 50 to 60 with active or convalescent COVID-19.

The DNA for the CDR3 is TGTGCCAGCAGCAAGACAAACGGAGGGTACAATGAGCAGTTCTTC. Protein product: CASSKTNGGYNEQFF. The V and J genes are TRBV7-3 and TRBJ2-1; possibly TRBD2 for D (6 bases). The V and J ends lost 5 bases and 4 bases respectively, with 15 bases between them. The CDR3 has 15 amino acids. Looked up from germline, CDR1 is SGHTA and CDR2 is FQGTGA.

This rearrangement joins TRBV3-1 (or the pseudogene TRBV3-2) to TRBJ2-3, with 9 bases matching TRBD2. The ends lost 1 base at V and 12 bases at J; junction bases unmatched: 11. The CDR3 length is 15 residues. Germline CDR1 reads LGHDT; CDR2 reads YNNKEL (reference sequence). The CDR3 here is CASSQVNSGSYLQYF. CDR3 in DNA: TGTGCCAGCAGCCAAGTTAATAGCGGGAGTTATTTACAGTATTTT.

The J gene is TRBJ1-2, the V gene TRBV5-1; maybe TRBD1 (6 bases). Trimming removed 6 bases from V and 8 bases from J, with 11 bases in between. The CDR3 is 11 amino acids. Germline CDR1 reads SGHRS; CDR2 reads YFSETQ. Here the CDR3 reads CASTSGAGYTF. In nucleotides, the CDR3 is TGCGCCAGCACCTCAGGGGCCGGCTACACCTTC.

As concerns this clone: Other DNA sequences within the sample encode an identical CDR3. The chain combines TRBV24-1 with TRBJ2-5; 7 bases line up with TRBD1. The germline V gene encodes CDR1 KGHDR and CDR2 SFDVKD. The CDR3 totals 15 residues. V lost 4 bases and J lost 2; bases outside the gene matches: 6. As DNA, the CDR3 is TGTGCCACCAGTGAACCAAGACAGGGACAAGAGACCCAGTACTTC. It codes for CATSEPRQGQETQYF.

The rearrangement joins TRBV5-1 to TRBJ2-1; TRBD2 is a possible D gene (5 bases). The ends were cut back, 1 base at V and 0 bases at J, with 11 bases in the middle. The CDR3 runs 16 residues. Germline values: CDR1 SGHRS, CDR2 YFSETQ. This CDR3 is CASSLQSGLSYNEQFF. CDR3 nucleotides: TGCGCCAGCAGCTTGCAAAGCGGACTCTCCTACAATGAGCAGTTCTTC.

The rearrangement links TRBV5-4 to TRBJ1-2; 9 bases are a match to TRBD1. V was pared by 4 bases and J by 2 bases, with 3 bases of the junction left unmatched. Germline CDR1 reads SGHNT; CDR2 reads YYREEE (reference sequence). The CDR3 totals 14 residues. CDR3 DNA: TGTGCCAGCAGCAAAGGGACAGGGAACTATGGCTACACCTTC. This encodes CASSKGTGNYGYTF.

The rearrangement joins TRBV27 to TRBJ1-1; TRBD1 matches 12 bases. This CDR3 comprises 18 residues. Germline CDR1 MNHEY, CDR2 SMNVEV (reference sequence). V trimming: 6 bases; J trimming: 5 bases; junction bases outside the gene matches: 16. The CDR3 loop reads CASSSSPGQGAQYTEAFF. DNA of the CDR3: TGTGCCAGCAGCTCTTCGCCGGGACAGGGGGCGCAATATACTGAAGCTTTCTTT.

The J gene is TRBJ2-5, the V gene TRBV5-1; 7 nucleotides match TRBD2. The germline gives CDR1 SGHRS, CDR2 YFSETQ. The CDR3 length is 14 residues. J was trimmed by 4 bases and V by 4 bases; bases with no gene match: 7. CDR3: CASSATSAGETQYF. The CDR3 DNA reads TGCGCCAGCAGCGCAACTAGCGCCGGAGAGACCCAGTACTTC.

The rearrangement uses TRBV19 and TRBJ1-6; D gene unclear. The CDR3 consists of 14 residues. The germline gives CDR1 LNHDA, CDR2 SQIVND (reference sequence). V was shortened by 3 bases and J by 10 bases, with 13 bases between the two germline ends. This chain's CDR3 is CASSIGALKSPLHF. CDR3 in DNA: TGTGCCAGTAGTATTGGAGCTCTGAAATCACCCCTCCACTTT.

The rearrangement uses TRBV10-3 and TRBJ1-1; D gene uncertain. CDR3 size: 15 residues. Between the trimmed V and J ends, which lost 11 bases and 1 base, there was a span of 20 bases. Looked up from germline, CDR1 is ENHRY and CDR2 is SYGVKD. CDR3 sequence reads: CASNALGGTNTEAFF. The DNA of the CDR3 is TGTGCCTCGAATGCCTTAGGAGGTACGAACACTGAAGCTTTCTTT.

The CDR3, as DNA: TGTGCCAGCAGTCGCGACAGGGGGGATCAGCCCCAGCATTTT. Residues: CASSRDRGDQPQHF. The chain recombines TRBV2 with TRBJ1-5; TRBD1 matches at 9 bases. Germline CDR1 and CDR2: SNHLY and FYNNEI. The CDR3 contains 14 residues. The V and J ends lost 5 bases and 5 bases, in that order; junction bases with no gene match: 4.

V is TRBV6-5 and J is TRBJ1-1, with D possibly matching TRBD1 (6 bases). The CDR3 contains 15 residues. Germline CDR1 reads MNHEY; CDR2 reads SVGAGI. V was clipped by 9 bases and J by 0 bases, with 17 bases between them. In DNA, the CDR3 is TGTGCCAGTTTACAGGGATTGTACTTGAACACTGAAGCTTTCTTT. Its translation is CASLQGLYLNTEAFF.

The chain combines TRBV4-3 with TRBJ2-3, with 8 bases lining up with TRBD1. The CDR3 contains 16 residues. V dropped 1 base and J dropped 4; count of bases not matched to a gene: 7. CDR1 and CDR2 (germline): LGHNA, YSLEER. CDR3 in DNA: TGCGCCAGCAGCCAAGCCCAGGGGGCATTAGCAGATACGCAGTATTTT. Protein: CASSQAQGALADTQYF.

This clone is classed as large (0.1 to 1%). The chain carries TRBV4-3 and TRBJ2-3, with 10 bases aligning to TRBD2. This CDR3 is 20 amino acids long. Germline values: CDR1 LGHNA, CDR2 YSLEER. The V gene end was trimmed by 1 base and the J gene end by 1 base; junction bases not matched to a gene: 14. CDR3 bases: TGCGCCAGCAGCCAAGTGCTAGCGGGAGAAGAGTTGATGGGCACAGATACGCAGTATTTT. Translating it yields CASSQVLAGEELMGTDTQYF.

This chain uses TRBV10-3 with TRBJ2-3; tentative D call: TRBD2 (5 bases). Trimming removed 7 bases at V and 1 base at J, with 12 bases between. The CDR3 is 14 amino acids. Germline CDR1 is ENHRY and CDR2 is SYGVKD. This chain's CDR3 is CAIKSSGGTDTQYF. For the CDR3, the DNA is TGTGCCATCAAGTCCAGCGGAGGCACAGATACGCAGTATTTT.

The chain carries TRBV6-2 or TRBV6-3 and TRBJ1-1; 9 bases are a match to TRBD1. Trimming took 2 bases from V and 3 from J; bases not matched to a gene: 13. Germline lookup yields CDR1 MNHEY and CDR2 SVGEGT. The CDR3 has 18 amino acids. CDR3 in amino acids: CASSYPAGQGRMDTEAFF. Here the CDR3 DNA reads TGTGCCAGCAGTTACCCCGCGGGACAGGGAAGGATGGACACTGAAGCTTTCTTT.

The V gene is TRBV21-1, the J gene TRBJ1-1; the tabulated D call, TRBD1, remains unverified against the DNA. TRBV21-1 is a pseudogene. There are 14 residues in the CDR3. CDR3 amino acids: CASDTGKGTTEAFF. The CDR3 DNA follows: TGTGCCAGCGATACAGGGAAGGGAACGACTGAAGCTTTCTTT.

CDR3: CASSPPTGGGNGYTF. The CDR3 nucleotides are TGTGCCAGCTCACCACCGACAGGGGGTGGAAATGGCTACACCTTC. The genes are TRBV18 and TRBJ1-2; TRBD1 aligns across 9 bases. With 0 bases clipped from V and 6 bases from J, the junction kept 5 bases outside the gene matches. The length of the CDR3 is 15 residues. The germline gives CDR1 KGHSH, CDR2 LQKENI. The full variable domain, in which reference TRBV18 and TRBJ1-2 provide the parts outside the CDR3, is NAGVMQNPRHLVRRRGQEARLRCSPMKGHSHVYWYRQLPEEGLKFMVYLQKENIIDESGMPKERFSAEFPKEGPSILRIQQVVRGDSAAYFCASSPPTGGGNGYTFGSGTRLTVV.